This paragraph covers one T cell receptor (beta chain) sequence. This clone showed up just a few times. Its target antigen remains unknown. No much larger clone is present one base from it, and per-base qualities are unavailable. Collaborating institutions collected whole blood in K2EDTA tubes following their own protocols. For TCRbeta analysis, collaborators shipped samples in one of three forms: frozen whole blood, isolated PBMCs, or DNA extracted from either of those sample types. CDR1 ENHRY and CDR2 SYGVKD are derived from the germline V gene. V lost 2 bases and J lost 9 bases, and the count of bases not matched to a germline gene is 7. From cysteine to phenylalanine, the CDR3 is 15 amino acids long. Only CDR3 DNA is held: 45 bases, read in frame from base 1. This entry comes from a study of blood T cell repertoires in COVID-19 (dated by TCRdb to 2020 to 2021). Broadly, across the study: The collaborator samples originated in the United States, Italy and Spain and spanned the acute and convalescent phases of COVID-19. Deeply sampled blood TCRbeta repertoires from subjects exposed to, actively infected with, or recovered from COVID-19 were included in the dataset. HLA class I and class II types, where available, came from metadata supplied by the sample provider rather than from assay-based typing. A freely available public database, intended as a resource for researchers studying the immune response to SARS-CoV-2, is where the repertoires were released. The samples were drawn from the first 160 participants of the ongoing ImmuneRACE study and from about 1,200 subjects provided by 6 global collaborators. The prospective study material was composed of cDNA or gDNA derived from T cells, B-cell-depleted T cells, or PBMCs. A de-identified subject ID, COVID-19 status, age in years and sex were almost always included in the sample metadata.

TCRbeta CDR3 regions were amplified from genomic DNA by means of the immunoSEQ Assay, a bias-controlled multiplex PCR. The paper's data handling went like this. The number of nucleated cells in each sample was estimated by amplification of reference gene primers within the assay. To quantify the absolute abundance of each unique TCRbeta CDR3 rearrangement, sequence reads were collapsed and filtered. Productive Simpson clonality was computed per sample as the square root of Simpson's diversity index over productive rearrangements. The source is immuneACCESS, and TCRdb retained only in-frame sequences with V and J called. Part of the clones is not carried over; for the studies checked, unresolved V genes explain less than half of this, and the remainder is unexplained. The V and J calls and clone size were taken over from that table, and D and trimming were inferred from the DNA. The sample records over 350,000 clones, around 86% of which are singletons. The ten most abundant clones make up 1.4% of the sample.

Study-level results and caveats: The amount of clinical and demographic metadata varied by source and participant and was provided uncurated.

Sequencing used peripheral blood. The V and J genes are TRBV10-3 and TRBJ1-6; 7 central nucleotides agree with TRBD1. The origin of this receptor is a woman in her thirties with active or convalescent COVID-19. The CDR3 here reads CAISERGTVSSPLHF. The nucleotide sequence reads TGTGCCATCAGTGAGAGGGGGACAGTAAGTTCACCCCTCCACTTT.